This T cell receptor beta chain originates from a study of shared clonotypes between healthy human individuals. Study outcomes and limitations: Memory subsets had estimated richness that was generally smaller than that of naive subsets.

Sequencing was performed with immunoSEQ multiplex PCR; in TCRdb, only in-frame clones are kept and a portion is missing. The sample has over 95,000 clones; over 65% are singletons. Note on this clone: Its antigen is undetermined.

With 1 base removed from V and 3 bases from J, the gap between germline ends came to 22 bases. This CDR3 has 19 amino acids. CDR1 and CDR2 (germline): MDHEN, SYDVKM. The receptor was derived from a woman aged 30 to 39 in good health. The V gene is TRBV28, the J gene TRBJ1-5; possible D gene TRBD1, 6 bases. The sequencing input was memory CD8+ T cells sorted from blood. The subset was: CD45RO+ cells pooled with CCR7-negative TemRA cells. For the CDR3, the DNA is TGTGCCAGCAGTTTATTTTACAGGGCATATGGGGAATCCAATCAGCCCCAGCATTTT. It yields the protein CASSLFYRAYGESNQPQHF.